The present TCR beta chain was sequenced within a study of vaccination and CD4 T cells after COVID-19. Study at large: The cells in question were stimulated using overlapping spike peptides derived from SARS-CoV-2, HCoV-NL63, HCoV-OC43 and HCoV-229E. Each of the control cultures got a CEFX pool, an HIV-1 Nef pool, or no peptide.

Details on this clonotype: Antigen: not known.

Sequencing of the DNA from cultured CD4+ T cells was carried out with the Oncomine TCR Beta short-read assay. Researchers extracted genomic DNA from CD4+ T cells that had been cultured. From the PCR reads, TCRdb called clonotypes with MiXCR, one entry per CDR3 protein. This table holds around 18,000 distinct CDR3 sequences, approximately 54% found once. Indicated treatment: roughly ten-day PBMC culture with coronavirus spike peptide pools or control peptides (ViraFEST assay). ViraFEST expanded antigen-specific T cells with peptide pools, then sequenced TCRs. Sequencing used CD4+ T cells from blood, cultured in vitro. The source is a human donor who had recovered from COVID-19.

CDR3 in amino acids: CSARVLWNEKLFF. The DNA of the CDR3 is TGCAGTGCTAGAGTATTGTGGAATGAAAAACTGTTTTTT. The V and J genes are TRBV20-1 and TRBJ1-4; no definite D call. Trimming removed 1 base at V and 5 bases at J, with 8 bases between. The CDR3 contains 13 residues. CDR1 is DFQATT, CDR2 SNEGSKA, per germline (reference sequence).